Listed here is a single T cell receptor beta chain. These data originate in a study of blood T cell repertoires in COVID-19. As for the study in general: Acute-phase and convalescent COVID-19 samples originated in the United States, Italy and Spain.

Trimming removed 2 bases at V and 5 bases at J, with 9 bases between. CDR1 SNHLY and CDR2 FYNNEI come from the germline V gene. The CDR3 is made up of 13 amino acids. Sequencing used immunoSEQ multiplex PCR; TCRdb keeps in-frame clones, though not all of them. The sample yields roughly 70,000 clones, under 90% seen once. The sequenced sample was peripheral blood. The TCR sequence derives from a man aged 70-80 years who had recovered from COVID-19. V and J are TRBV2 and TRBJ2-5, with D tentatively TRBD2 (5 bases). The CDR3: CASSELGGETQYF. CDR3 coding DNA: TGTGCCAGCAGTGAATTGGGCGGGGAGACCCAGTACTTC.